This T cell receptor beta chain was recovered during a study of identical twins. Overall study findings and caveats: A cross-sectional statistical analysis, not follow-up of the same donors, supported the conclusions. The authors noted that invariant MAIT and iNKT cells could partly confound zero-insertion analyses.

A remark on this clonotype: Antigen specificity is unknown.

The donor group consisted entirely of healthy Caucasians. Each CDR3 protein gets one entry after TCRdb re-called the 5' RACE reads with MiXCR. The sample holds 400,000 or so distinct CDR3 sequences, 9% to 10% seen once. Germline V CDR1 and CDR2: SGHTA, FQGTGA. V was pared by 5 bases and J by 6 bases, with 5 bases of the junction left unmatched. The CDR3 has 14 amino acids. The rearrangement uses TRBV7-3 and TRBJ2-2, with TRBD2 identical over 8 bases. The sequence was obtained from a woman aged 50 to 65 in good health. The sample comprised naive T cells sorted from blood. The CDR3 nucleotides read TGTGCCAGCAGCGCCGGGAGGGCGGCCGGGGAGCTGTTTTTT. Translated, it gives CASSAGRAAGELFF.